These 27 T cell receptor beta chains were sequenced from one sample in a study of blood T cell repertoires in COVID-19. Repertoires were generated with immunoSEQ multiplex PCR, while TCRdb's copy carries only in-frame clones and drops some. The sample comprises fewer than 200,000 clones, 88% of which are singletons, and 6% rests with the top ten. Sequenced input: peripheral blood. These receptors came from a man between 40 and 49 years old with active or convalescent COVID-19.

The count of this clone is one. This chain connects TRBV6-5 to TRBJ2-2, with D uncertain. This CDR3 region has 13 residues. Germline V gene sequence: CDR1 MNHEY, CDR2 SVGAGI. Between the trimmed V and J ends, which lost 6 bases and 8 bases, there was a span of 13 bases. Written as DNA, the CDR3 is TGTGCCAGCAGGGCCACCGTCGTTGGGGAGCTGTTTTTT. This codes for CASRATVVGELFF.

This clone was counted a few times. The CDR3, as DNA: TGTGCCAGCAGTGAGACAGGGGCTAGCAATCAGCCCCAGCATTTT. Translation gives CASSETGASNQPQHF. V and J are TRBV2 and TRBJ1-5; 8 bases fit TRBD1. V dropped 3 bases and J dropped 0; count of bases not matched to a gene: 1. Germline CDR1 is SNHLY and CDR2 is FYNNEI. The CDR3 extends over 15 amino acids.

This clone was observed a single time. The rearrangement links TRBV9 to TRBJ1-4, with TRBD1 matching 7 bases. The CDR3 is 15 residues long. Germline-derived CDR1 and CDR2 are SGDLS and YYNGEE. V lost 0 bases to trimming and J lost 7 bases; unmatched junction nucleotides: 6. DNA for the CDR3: TGTGCCAGCAGCGTAGGACAGGGCAGGGCTGAAAAACTGTTTTTT. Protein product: CASSVGQGRAEKLFF.

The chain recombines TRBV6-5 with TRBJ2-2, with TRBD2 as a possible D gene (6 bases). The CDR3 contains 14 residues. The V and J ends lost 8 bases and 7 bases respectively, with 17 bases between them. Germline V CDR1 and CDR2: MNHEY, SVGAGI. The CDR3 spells CASGTRGFNGELFF. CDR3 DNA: TGTGCCAGCGGTACGCGGGGCTTTAACGGGGAGCTGTTTTTT.

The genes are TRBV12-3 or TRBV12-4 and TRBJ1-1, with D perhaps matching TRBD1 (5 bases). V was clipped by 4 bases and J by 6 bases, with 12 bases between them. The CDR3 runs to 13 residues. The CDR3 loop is CASSSTAFAEAFF. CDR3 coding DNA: TGTGCCAGCAGTTCGACAGCGTTCGCTGAAGCTTTCTTT.

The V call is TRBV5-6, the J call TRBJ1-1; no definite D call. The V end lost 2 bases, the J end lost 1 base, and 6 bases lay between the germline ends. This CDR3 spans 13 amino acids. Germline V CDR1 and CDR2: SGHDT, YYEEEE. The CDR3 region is CASSFSRNTEAFF. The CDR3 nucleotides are TGTGCCAGCAGCTTCTCGCGGAACACTGAAGCTTTCTTT.

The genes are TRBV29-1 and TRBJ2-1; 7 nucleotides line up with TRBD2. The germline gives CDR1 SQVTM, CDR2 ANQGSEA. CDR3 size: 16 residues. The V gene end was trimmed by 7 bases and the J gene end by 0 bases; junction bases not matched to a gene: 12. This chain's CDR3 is CSGLGLAVSSYNEQFF. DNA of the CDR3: TGCAGCGGGCTCGGTCTAGCGGTGAGCTCCTACAATGAGCAGTTCTTC.

The CDR3: CASSLGGRADQPQHF. The CDR3 bases are TGTGCCAGCAGCTTGGGGGGGCGAGCTGATCAGCCCCAGCATTTT. The chain combines TRBV5-5 with TRBJ1-5, with a weak D call TRBD1 (6 bases). V lost 0 bases to trimming and J lost 5 bases, with 12 bases between them. This CDR3 has 15 residues. Germline V gives CDR1 SGHKS, CDR2 YYEKEE (reference sequence).

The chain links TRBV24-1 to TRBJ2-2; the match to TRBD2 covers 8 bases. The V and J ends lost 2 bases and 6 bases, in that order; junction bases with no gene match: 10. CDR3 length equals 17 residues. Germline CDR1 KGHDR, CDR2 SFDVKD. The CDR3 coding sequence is TGTGCCACCAGTGATTCGCCGGGAAGCGGGGGCTCCGGGGAGCTGTTTTTT. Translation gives CATSDSPGSGGSGELFF.

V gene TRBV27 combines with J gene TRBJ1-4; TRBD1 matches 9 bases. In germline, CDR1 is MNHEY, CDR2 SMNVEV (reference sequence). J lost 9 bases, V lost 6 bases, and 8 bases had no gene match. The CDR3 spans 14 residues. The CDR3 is CASRPLGQGKKLFF. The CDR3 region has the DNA TGTGCCAGCAGGCCCCTGGGACAGGGAAAAAAACTGTTTTTT.

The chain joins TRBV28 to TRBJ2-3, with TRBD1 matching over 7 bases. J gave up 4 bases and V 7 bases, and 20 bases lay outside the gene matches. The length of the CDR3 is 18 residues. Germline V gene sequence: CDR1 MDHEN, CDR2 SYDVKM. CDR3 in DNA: TGTGCCAGCACCGTTATCCCAACAAGGGGGCACCTTCCAGATACGCAGTATTTT. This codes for CASTVIPTRGHLPDTQYF.

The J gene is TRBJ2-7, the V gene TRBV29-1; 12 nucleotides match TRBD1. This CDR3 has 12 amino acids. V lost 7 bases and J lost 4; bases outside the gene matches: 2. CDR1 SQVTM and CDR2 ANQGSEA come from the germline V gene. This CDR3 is CSGGQGAYEQYF. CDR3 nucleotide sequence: TGCAGCGGGGGACAGGGGGCATACGAGCAGTACTTC.

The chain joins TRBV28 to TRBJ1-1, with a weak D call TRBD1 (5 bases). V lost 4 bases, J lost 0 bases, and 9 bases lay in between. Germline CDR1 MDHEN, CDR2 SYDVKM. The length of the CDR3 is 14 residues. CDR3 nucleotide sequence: TGTGCCAGCAGTTCGACAGCACTGAACACTGAAGCTTTCTTT. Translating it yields CASSSTALNTEAFF.

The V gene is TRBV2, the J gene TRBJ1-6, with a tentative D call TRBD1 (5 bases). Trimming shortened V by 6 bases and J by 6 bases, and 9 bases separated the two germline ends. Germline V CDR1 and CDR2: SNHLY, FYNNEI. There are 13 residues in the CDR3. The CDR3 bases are TGTGCCAGCAGGTCAGGGATTAATTCACCCCTCCACTTT. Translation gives CASRSGINSPLHF.

The CDR3 DNA is TGTGCCAGTAGTATAGACCGAGGGGGAGGGGGTACTGAAGCTTTCTTT. Translated, it gives CASSIDRGGGGTEAFF. The V call is TRBV19, the J call TRBJ1-1, with a weak D call TRBD1 (6 bases). Germline V lookup: CDR1 LNHDA, CDR2 SQIVND (reference sequence). There are 16 residues in the CDR3. Trimming removed 0 bases at V and 5 bases at J, with 16 bases between. Full variable domain (rest looked up from reference TRBV19 and TRBJ1-1): DGGITQSPKYLFRKEGQNVTLSCEQNLNHDAMYWYRQDPGQGLRLIYYSQIVNDFQKGDIAEGYSVSREKKESFPLTVTSAQKNPTAFYLCASSIDRGGGGTEAFFGQGTRLTVV.

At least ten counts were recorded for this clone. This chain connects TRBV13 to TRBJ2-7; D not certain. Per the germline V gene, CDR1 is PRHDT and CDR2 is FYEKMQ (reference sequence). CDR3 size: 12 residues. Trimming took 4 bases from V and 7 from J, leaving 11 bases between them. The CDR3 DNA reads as TGTGCCAGCAGCTCTCACGTAGAGGAGCAGTACTTC. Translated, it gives CASSSHVEEQYF.

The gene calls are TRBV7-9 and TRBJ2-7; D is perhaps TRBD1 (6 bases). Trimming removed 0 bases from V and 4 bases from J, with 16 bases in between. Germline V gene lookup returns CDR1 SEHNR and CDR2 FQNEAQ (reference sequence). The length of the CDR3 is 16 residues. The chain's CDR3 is CASSLATGNRAYEQYF. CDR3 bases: TGTGCCAGCAGCTTAGCGACAGGCAACAGGGCGTACGAGCAGTACTTC.

The CDR3, as DNA: TGTGCCACCAGCAGAGATCCGGGCTCTGGAAACACCATATATTTT. It encodes CATSRDPGSGNTIYF. V is TRBV15 and J is TRBJ1-3; D is undetermined. The CDR3 extends over 15 amino acids. V gave up 0 bases and J gave up 0 bases, with 6 bases separating them. Germline assignment: CDR1 LNHNV and CDR2 YYDKDF (reference sequence).

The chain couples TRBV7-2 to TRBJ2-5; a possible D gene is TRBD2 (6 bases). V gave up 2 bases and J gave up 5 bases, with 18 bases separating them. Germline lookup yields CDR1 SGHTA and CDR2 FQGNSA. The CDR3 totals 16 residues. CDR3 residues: CASSLRGTPSEETQYF. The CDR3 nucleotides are TGTGCCAGCAGCTTAAGAGGGACTCCCAGCGAGGAGACCCAGTACTTC.

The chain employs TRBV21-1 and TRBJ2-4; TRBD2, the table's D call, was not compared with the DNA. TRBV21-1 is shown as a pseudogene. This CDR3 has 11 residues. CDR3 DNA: TGTGCCAGCAGCAATTCCCGGGTTTCGTACTTC. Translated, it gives CASSNSRVSYF.

The CDR3 DNA follows: TGTGCCAGCACTCCCCCGACAGGCTCAGGTGAAAAACTGTTTTTT. Its translation: CASTPPTGSGEKLFF. The chain recombines TRBV28 with TRBJ1-4; weak D call: TRBD1 (6 bases). CDR3 length equals 15 residues. V shed 7 bases and J shed 7 bases, with 19 bases lying between them. Germline V gene lookup returns CDR1 MDHEN and CDR2 SYDVKM.

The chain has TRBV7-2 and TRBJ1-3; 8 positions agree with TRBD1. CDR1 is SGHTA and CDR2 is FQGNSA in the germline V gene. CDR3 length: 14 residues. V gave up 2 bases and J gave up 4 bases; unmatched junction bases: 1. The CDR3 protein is CASSLQGAGNTIYF. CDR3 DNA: TGTGCCAGCAGCTTACAGGGGGCCGGAAACACCATATATTTT.

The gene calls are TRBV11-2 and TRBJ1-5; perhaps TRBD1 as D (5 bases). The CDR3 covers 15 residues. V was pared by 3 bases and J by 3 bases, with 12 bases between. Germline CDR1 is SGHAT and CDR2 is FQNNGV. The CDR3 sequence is CASSLGTGPNQPQHF. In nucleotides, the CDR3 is TGTGCCAGCAGCTTGGGTACAGGTCCCAATCAGCCCCAGCATTTT. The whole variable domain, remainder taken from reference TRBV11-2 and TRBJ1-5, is EAGVAQSPRYKIIEKRQSVAFWCNPISGHATLYWYQQILGQGPKLLIQFQNNGVVDDSQLPKDRFSAERLKGVDSTLKIQPAKLEDSAVYLCASSLGTGPNQPQHFGDGTRLSIL.

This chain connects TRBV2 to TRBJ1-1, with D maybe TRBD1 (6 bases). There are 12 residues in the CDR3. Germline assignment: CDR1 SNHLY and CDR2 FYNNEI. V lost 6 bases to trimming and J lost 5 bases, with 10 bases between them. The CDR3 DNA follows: TGTGCCAGCAGAATACAGGGAACTGAAGCTTTCTTT. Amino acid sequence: CASRIQGTEAFF.

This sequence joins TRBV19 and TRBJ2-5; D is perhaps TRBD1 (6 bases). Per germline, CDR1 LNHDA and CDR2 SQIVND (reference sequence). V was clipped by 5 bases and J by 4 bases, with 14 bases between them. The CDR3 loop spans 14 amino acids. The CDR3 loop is CASSRTVVGETQYF. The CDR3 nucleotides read TGTGCCAGTAGTCGGACAGTCGTGGGAGAGACCCAGTACTTC.

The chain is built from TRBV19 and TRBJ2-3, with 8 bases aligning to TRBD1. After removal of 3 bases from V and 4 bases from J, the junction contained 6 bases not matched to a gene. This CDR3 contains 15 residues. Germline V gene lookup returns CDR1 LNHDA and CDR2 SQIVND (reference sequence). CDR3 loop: CASSMSGGRADTQYF. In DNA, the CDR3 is TGTGCCAGTAGTATGTCAGGGGGCAGGGCAGATACGCAGTATTTT.

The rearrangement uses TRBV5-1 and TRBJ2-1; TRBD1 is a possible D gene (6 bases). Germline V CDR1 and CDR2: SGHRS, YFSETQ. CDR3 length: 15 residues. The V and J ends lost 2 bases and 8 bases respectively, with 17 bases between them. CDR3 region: CASSFSEGGRDEQFF. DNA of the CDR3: TGCGCCAGCAGCTTCTCAGAAGGGGGTCGGGATGAGCAGTTCTTC.